The 28 T cell receptor beta chains in this list originate from one sample, sequenced in a study of cytomegalovirus exposure and HLA in healthy donors. Some clones are missing from TCRdb's copy, which holds only in-frame ones; the method was immunoSEQ multiplex PCR. The sample carries around 75,000 clones, over 80% recorded once. The sequenced sample was PBMCs. These receptor sequences come from a man aged 25 to 40 in good health and CMV-seronegative.

The chain links TRBV28 to TRBJ1-5; D not resolved. The CDR3 spans 12 residues. Germline V CDR1 and CDR2: MDHEN, SYDVKM. Trimming removed 7 bases from V and 7 bases from J, with 11 bases in between. CDR3 amino acids: CASTSVGQPQHF. As DNA, the CDR3 is TGTGCCAGCACATCAGTGGGCCAGCCCCAGCATTTT. The whole variable domain, filled in from reference TRBV28 and TRBJ1-5, reads DVKVTQSSRYLVKRTGEKVFLECVQDMDHENMFWYRQDPGLGLRLIYFSYDVKMKEKGDIPEGYSVSREKKERFSLILESASTNQTSMYLCASTSVGQPQHFGDGTRLSIL.

This clone was counted a few times. This sequence joins TRBV7-6 and TRBJ2-7; possibly TRBD2 for D (6 bases). Germline V gene data show CDR1 as SGHVS and CDR2 as FNYEAQ. The CDR3 sequence is 15 residues long. V dropped 2 bases and J dropped 5 bases, with 16 bases sitting between them. The DNA of the CDR3 is TGTGCCAGCAGCTTACTATCCGGGGGAGGCCACGAGCAGTACTTC. Protein product: CASSLLSGGGHEQYF.

This chain joins TRBV7-6 and TRBJ2-2; tentatively, D is TRBD1 (6 bases). The CDR3 length is 19 residues. Germline lookup yields CDR1 SGHVS and CDR2 FNYEAQ. Trimming cost V 1 base and J 0 bases, with 18 bases left between them. The CDR3 region is CASSLEGGNLPSNTGELFF. For the CDR3, the DNA is TGTGCCAGCAGCTTAGAAGGGGGAAACCTCCCTTCGAACACCGGGGAGCTGTTTTTT.

The rearrangement joins TRBV2 to TRBJ2-2; weak D call: TRBD2 (5 bases). Germline V gene data show CDR1 as SNHLY and CDR2 as FYNNEI. Trimming shortened V by 9 bases and J by 0 bases, and 14 bases separated the two germline ends. CDR3 size: 15 residues. For the CDR3, the DNA is TGTGCCAGTACCGGAGGCAGACCGAACACCGGGGAGCTGTTTTTT. It codes for CASTGGRPNTGELFF.

The CDR3 DNA is TGTGCCACCAGCAACCTACAGGGCCCTGAGCAGTTCTTC. The encoded protein is CATSNLQGPEQFF. This chain joins TRBV15 and TRBJ2-1; the D gene is possibly TRBD1 (6 bases). The CDR3 loop spans 13 amino acids. Germline V gene sequence: CDR1 LNHNV, CDR2 YYDKDF (reference sequence). Trimming took 4 bases from V and 9 from J, leaving 13 bases between them.

The V gene is TRBV19, the J gene TRBJ1-2; a possible D gene is TRBD1 (5 bases). Trimming removed 4 bases at V and 5 bases at J, with 17 bases between. CDR3 length: 15 residues. Germline values: CDR1 LNHDA, CDR2 SQIVND (reference sequence). In DNA, the CDR3 is TGTGCCAGTAGTACGTCGGGGGTATTGAATTATGGCTACACCTTC. This sequence encodes CASSTSGVLNYGYTF.

The chain employs TRBV5-1 and TRBJ2-1, with TRBD1 matching 7 bases. The CDR3 consists of 18 residues. With 3 bases clipped from V and 6 bases from J, the junction kept 18 bases outside the gene matches. Germline loops: CDR1 SGHRS, CDR2 YFSETQ. CDR3 region: CASSSHATGDPGANEQFF. In DNA, the CDR3 is TGCGCCAGCAGCTCCCATGCCACAGGGGACCCAGGGGCCAATGAGCAGTTCTTC.

The gene calls are TRBV9 and TRBJ2-1; tentative D call: TRBD2 (6 bases). V lost 5 bases to trimming and J lost 0 bases, with 15 bases between them. Germline-derived CDR1 and CDR2 are SGDLS and YYNGEE. The CDR3 consists of 16 residues. CDR3 in amino acids: CASSGLRDSSYNEQFF. The CDR3 region has the DNA TGTGCCAGCAGTGGATTGCGGGATAGCTCCTACAATGAGCAGTTCTTC.

This clone was seen a single time. This chain links TRBV7-2 with TRBJ2-5; 9 bases line up with TRBD2. The length of the CDR3 is 15 residues. V lost 2 bases to trimming and J lost 5 bases; unmatched junction nucleotides: 6. Germline CDR1 is SGHTA and CDR2 is FQGNSA. As DNA, the CDR3 is TGTGCCAGCAGCTTAAACGCGGGGGGGCCGGAGACCCAGTACTTC. Translation: CASSLNAGGPETQYF.

The chain combines TRBV5-1 with TRBJ2-7; 8 bases are shared with TRBD2. The CDR3 is 15 residues long. With V trimmed by 5 bases and J by 4 bases, 11 bases remained unmatched. The germline gives CDR1 SGHRS, CDR2 YFSETQ. The CDR3 spells CASRVASGFWYEQYF. DNA of the CDR3: TGCGCCAGCAGGGTGGCTAGCGGGTTTTGGTACGAGCAGTACTTC.

This rearrangement joins TRBV2 to TRBJ2-1, with 12 bases fitting TRBD2. The CDR3 covers 16 residues. Trimming removed 2 bases from V and 5 bases from J; junction bases left unmatched: 4. Germline V gene data show CDR1 as SNHLY and CDR2 as FYNNEI. CDR3 region: CASSEWASGRDNEQFF. DNA for the CDR3: TGTGCCAGCAGTGAATGGGCTAGCGGGAGGGACAATGAGCAGTTCTTC.

This chain joins TRBV5-6 and TRBJ1-1; D gene unclear. Germline CDR1 SGHDT, CDR2 YYEEEE. CDR3 length: 14 residues. The ends were cut back, 2 bases at V and 6 bases at J, with 14 bases in the middle. DNA of the CDR3: TGTGCCAGCAGCTTTTTCGGCAGGCTCCCTGAAGCTTTCTTT. This translates into CASSFFGRLPEAFF.

In its sample, this clone was seen once. The chain is built from TRBV29-1 and TRBJ1-6; no definite D call. Looked up from germline, CDR1 is SQVTM and CDR2 is ANQGSEA. This CDR3 region has 14 residues. With 7 bases removed from V and 7 bases from J, the gap between germline ends came to 17 bases. CDR3 sequence reads: CSAKTENLNSPLHF. The CDR3 DNA sequence: TGCAGCGCTAAAACAGAGAATTTGAATTCACCCCTCCACTTT.

This sequence joins TRBV21-1 and TRBJ2-4; TRBD1, the table's D call, lacks a check against the DNA. TRBV21-1 is termed a pseudogene. This CDR3 spans 15 amino acids. The CDR3 here is CASSRTGGTKNIQYF. In DNA, the CDR3 is TGTGCCAGCAGCAGGACAGGGGGCACCAAAAACATTCAGTACTTC.

The chain combines TRBV28 with TRBJ2-4; a weak D match, TRBD1 (5 bases). The CDR3 runs 13 residues. V dropped 6 bases and J dropped 10 bases, with 16 bases sitting between them. Germline CDR1 is MDHEN and CDR2 is SYDVKM. In nucleotides, the CDR3 is TGTGCCAGCAGCACTACAAGGGGATGGATTCAGTACTTC. Its protein is CASSTTRGWIQYF.

V gene TRBV4-1 combines with J gene TRBJ2-6; D unresolved. V lost 0 bases and J lost 1, with 16 bases in between. The CDR3 extends over 19 amino acids. The germline V gene encodes CDR1 MGHRA and CDR2 YSYEKL. CDR3 loop: CASSQDRVQLLSGANVLTF. The CDR3 region has the DNA TGCGCCAGCAGCCAAGATCGGGTACAACTACTATCTGGGGCCAACGTCCTGACTTTC.

The chain is built from TRBV27 and TRBJ1-5; D gene unclear. In germline, CDR1 is MNHEY, CDR2 SMNVEV (reference sequence). The CDR3 spans 15 residues. V lost 5 bases and J 0 bases, leaving 11 bases between the germline ends. CDR3 residues: CASSHSTNSNQPQHF. CDR3 nucleotide sequence: TGTGCCAGCAGTCACAGTACGAATAGCAATCAGCCCCAGCATTTT.

This chain uses TRBV5-1 with TRBJ1-1; TRBD1 matches at 7 bases. The CDR3 is 14 amino acids. After removal of 6 bases from V and 0 bases from J, the junction contained 5 bases not matched to a gene. Germline values: CDR1 SGHRS, CDR2 YFSETQ. The CDR3 protein is CASTLGQLNTEAFF. CDR3 DNA: TGCGCCAGCACCCTGGGACAGTTGAACACTGAAGCTTTCTTT.

The chain recombines TRBV29-1 with TRBJ2-4, with D perhaps TRBD2 (5 bases). The CDR3 spans 16 residues. V gave up 7 bases and J gave up 4 bases, with 23 bases separating them. In germline, CDR1 is SQVTM, CDR2 ANQGSEA. The CDR3 is CSAPPNLRRPKNIQYF. The CDR3 coding sequence is TGCAGCGCTCCCCCCAACCTAAGGAGGCCGAAAAACATTCAGTACTTC.

The chain is built from TRBV7-9 and TRBJ1-4; 9 bases are shared with TRBD1. This CDR3 is built from 14 residues. V lost 5 bases, J lost 5 bases, and 3 bases stayed unmatched. Germline V gives CDR1 SEHNR, CDR2 FQNEAQ (reference sequence). The CDR3 DNA sequence: TGTGCCAGCAGCCCCGGGACAGGGAATGAAAAACTGTTTTTT. Translated: CASSPGTGNEKLFF.

J is TRBJ2-2 and V is TRBV28, with TRBD1 matching over 9 bases. The CDR3 totals 15 residues. Germline CDR1 is MDHEN and CDR2 is SYDVKM. The V gene end was trimmed by 6 bases and the J gene end by 4 bases; junction bases not matched to a gene: 6. The CDR3 region has the DNA TGTGCCAGCAGCAGGACAGGGGTTGCCACCGGGGAGCTGTTTTTT. Encoded protein: CASSRTGVATGELFF.

The chain combines TRBV7-8 with TRBJ1-3; D ambiguous. CDR3 length: 17 residues. The germline V and J ends were trimmed by 3 bases and 1 base, with 16 bases remaining between them. CDR1 is SGHVS, CDR2 FQNEAQ, per germline. DNA for the CDR3: TGTGCCAGCAGCTTGGTCTCCAGCGGAAGTTCTGGAAACACCATATATTTT. Translating gives CASSLVSSGSSGNTIYF.

The rearrangement joins TRBV13 to TRBJ1-1; 7 nucleotides line up with TRBD1. The CDR3 has 14 residues. With V trimmed by 4 bases and J by 4 bases, 6 bases remained unmatched. The germline gives CDR1 PRHDT, CDR2 FYEKMQ (reference sequence). The CDR3 protein is CASSYRGTVTEAFF. The DNA of the CDR3 is TGTGCCAGCAGCTACAGGGGCACCGTCACTGAAGCTTTCTTT.

The chain recombines TRBV10-3 with TRBJ1-2; D is unclear. V shed 7 bases and J shed 0 bases, with 12 bases lying between them. This CDR3 is built from 14 residues. Germline V gene data show CDR1 as ENHRY and CDR2 as SYGVKD. For the CDR3, the DNA is TGTGCCATCAACCCGGACTGGACTAACTATGGCTACACCTTC. It yields the protein CAINPDWTNYGYTF.

The chain links TRBV29-1 to TRBJ2-3; a possible D gene is TRBD2 (7 bases). The CDR3 length is 15 residues. The germline V gene encodes CDR1 SQVTM and CDR2 ANQGSEA. The V and J ends lost 8 bases and 4 bases respectively, with 22 bases between them. The CDR3 DNA sequence: TGCAGCTCCTCGGGGGGCGGGGGCCTGCCAGATACGCAGTATTTT. It is translated as CSSSGGGGLPDTQYF.

This chain connects TRBV4-2 to TRBJ2-2; maybe TRBD2 (6 bases). V was shortened by 0 bases and J by 8 bases, with 16 bases between the two germline ends. CDR3 length: 16 amino acids. Germline-derived CDR1 and CDR2 are LGHNA and YNFKEQ. The CDR3 DNA follows: TGTGCCAGCAGCCAAGATGGGACTGGCGGTGCAGGGGAGCTGTTTTTT. This translates into CASSQDGTGGAGELFF.

The chain combines TRBV9 with TRBJ2-3, with a tentative D call TRBD1 (6 bases). The CDR3 loop spans 16 amino acids. Trimming took 0 bases from V and 2 from J, leaving 13 bases between them. Germline values: CDR1 SGDLS, CDR2 YYNGEE. CDR3 amino acids: CASSVGGGINTDTQYF. Written as DNA, the CDR3 is TGTGCCAGCAGCGTAGGAGGGGGTATTAACACAGATACGCAGTATTTT.

The chain employs TRBV5-4 and TRBJ2-7; 7 nucleotides align to TRBD2. The CDR3 is 15 residues long. From germline, CDR1 is SGHNT and CDR2 YYREEE (reference sequence). The ends lost 0 bases at V and 4 bases at J; junction bases unmatched: 7. The CDR3 nucleotides are TGTGCCAGCAGCTTGGCCTGGGGGGGTGGTTACGAGCAGTACTTC. Translating gives CASSLAWGGGYEQYF.